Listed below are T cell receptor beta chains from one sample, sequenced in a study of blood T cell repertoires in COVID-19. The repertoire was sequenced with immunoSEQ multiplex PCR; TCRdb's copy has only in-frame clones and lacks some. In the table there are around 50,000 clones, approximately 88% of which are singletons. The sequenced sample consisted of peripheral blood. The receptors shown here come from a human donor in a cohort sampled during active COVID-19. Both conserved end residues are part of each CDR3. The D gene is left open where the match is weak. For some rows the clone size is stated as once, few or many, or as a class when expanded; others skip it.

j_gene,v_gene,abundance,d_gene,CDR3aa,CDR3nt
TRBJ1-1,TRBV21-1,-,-,CARRGGNTEAFF,TGTGCCAGGAGGGGAGGGAACACTGAAGCTTTCTTT
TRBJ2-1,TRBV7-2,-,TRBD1,CASSLARDSSYNEQFF,TGTGCCAGCAGCTTAGCTCGGGACAGCTCCTACAATGAGCAGTTCTTC
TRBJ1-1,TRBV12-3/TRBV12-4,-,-,CASSLEGRTEAFF,TGTGCCAGCAGTTTAGAGGGGAGGACTGAAGCTTTCTTT
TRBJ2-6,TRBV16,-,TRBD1,CASSPSQGAKTPSGANVLTF,TGTGCCAGCAGCCCCAGTCAGGGGGCCAAAACCCCCTCTGGGGCCAACGTCCTGACTTTC
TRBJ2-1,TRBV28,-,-,CASSYLARSSYNEQFF,TGTGCCAGCAGTTATTTGGCCCGAAGCTCCTACAATGAGCAGTTCTTC
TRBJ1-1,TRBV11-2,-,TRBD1,CASSLAQGEGTEAFF,TGTGCCAGCAGCTTAGCACAGGGGGAAGGCACTGAAGCTTTCTTT
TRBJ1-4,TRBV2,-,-,CASSIKPVVMFF,TGTGCCAGCAGTATTAAGCCCGTAGTGATGTTTTTT
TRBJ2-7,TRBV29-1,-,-,CSVVGGPGAYEQYF,TGCAGCGTTGTAGGGGGCCCGGGAGCCTACGAGCAGTACTTC
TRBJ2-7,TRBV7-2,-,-,CASSLARRAGPYEQYF,TGTGCCAGCAGCTTAGCTCGCCGGGCAGGGCCCTACGAGCAGTACTTC
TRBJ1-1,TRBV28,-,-,CATQGGNMNTEAFF,TGTGCCACTCAAGGAGGGAACATGAACACTGAAGCTTTCTTT
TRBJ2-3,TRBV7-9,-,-,CASSLRARVYSTDTQYF,TGTGCCAGCAGCTTACGGGCCAGGGTCTATAGCACAGATACGCAGTATTTT
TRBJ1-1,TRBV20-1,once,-,CSASLGGANTEAFF,TGCAGTGCTAGTTTGGGGGGGGCCAACACTGAAGCTTTCTTT
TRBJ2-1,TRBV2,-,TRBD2,CASQPGTSGRNEQFF,TGTGCCAGCCAACCGGGGACTAGCGGGAGGAATGAGCAGTTCTTC
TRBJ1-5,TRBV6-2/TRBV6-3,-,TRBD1,CASSLLEGASF,TGTGCCAGCAGCCTCCTCGAGGGGGCGAGTTTT
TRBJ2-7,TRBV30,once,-,CAWSRDTAYEQYF,TGTGCCTGGAGCCGGGACACAGCCTACGAGCAGTACTTC
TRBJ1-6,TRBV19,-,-,CASSIQVGSNNSPLHF,TGTGCCAGTAGTATTCAAGTCGGGTCAAATAATTCACCCCTCCACTTT
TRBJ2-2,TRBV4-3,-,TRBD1,CASSQDPGQINTGELFF,TGCGCCAGCAGCCAAGACCCGGGACAGATCAACACCGGGGAGCTGTTTTTT
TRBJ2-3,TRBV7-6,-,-,CASSLEGGRAQYF,TGTGCCAGCAGCTTAGAGGGGGGGAGGGCGCAGTATTTT
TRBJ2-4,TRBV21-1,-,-,CASSKLGDLAKNIQYF,TGTGCCAGCAGCAAATTAGGAGACCTAGCCAAAAACATTCAGTACTTC
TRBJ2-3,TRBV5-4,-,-,CASSFRTGAARSTVDTQYF,TGTGCCAGCAGCTTCCGCACCGGCGCAGCAAGGAGCACCGTAGATACGCAGTATTTT
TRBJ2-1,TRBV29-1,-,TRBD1,CSVESPTGNEQFF,TGCAGCGTTGAAAGCCCGACAGGGAATGAGCAGTTCTTC
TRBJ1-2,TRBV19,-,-,CASSIRQKGDGYTF,TGTGCCAGTAGTATTCGGCAAAAAGGGGATGGCTACACCTTC
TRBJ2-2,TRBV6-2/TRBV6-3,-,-,CASSYVGVGELFF,TGTGCCAGCAGTTACGTAGGGGTCGGGGAGCTGTTTTTT
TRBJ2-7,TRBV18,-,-,CASSLNQGFYEQYF,TGTGCCAGCTCACTAAACCAGGGCTTCTACGAGCAGTACTTC
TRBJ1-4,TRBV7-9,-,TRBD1,CASSLGMRQGEDEKLFF,TGTGCCAGCAGCTTAGGGATGAGACAGGGTGAGGATGAAAAACTGTTTTTT